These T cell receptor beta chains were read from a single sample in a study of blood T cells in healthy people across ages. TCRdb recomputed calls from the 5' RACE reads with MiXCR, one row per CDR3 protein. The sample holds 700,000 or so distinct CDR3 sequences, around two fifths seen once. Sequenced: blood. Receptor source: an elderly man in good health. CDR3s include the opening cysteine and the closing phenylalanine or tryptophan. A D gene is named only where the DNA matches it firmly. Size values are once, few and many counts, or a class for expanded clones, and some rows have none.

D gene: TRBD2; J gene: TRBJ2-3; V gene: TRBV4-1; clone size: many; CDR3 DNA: TGCGCCAGCAGCCAAGACCTAGCGGGGGGTACAGATACGCAGTATTTT; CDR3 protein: CASSQDLAGGTDTQYF
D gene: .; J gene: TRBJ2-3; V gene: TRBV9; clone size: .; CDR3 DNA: TGTGCCAGCAGCGCAAGCGGGTTTTATATGAATACGCAGTATTTT; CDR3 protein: CASSASGFYMNTQYF
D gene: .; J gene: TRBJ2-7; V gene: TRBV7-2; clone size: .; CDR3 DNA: TGTGCCAGCAGCGCCTGGGGGGCCTACAATGAGCAGTACTTC; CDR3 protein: CASSAWGAYNEQYF
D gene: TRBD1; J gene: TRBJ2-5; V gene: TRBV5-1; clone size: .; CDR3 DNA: TGCGCCAGCACCCAACAGGGGAGCCAAGAGACCCAGTACTTC; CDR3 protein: CASTQQGSQETQYF
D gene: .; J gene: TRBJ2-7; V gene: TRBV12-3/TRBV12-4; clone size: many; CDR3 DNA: TGTGCCAGCAGTTTAGGTGTGAGCTCCTACAATGAGCAGTACTTC; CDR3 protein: CASSLGVSSYNEQYF
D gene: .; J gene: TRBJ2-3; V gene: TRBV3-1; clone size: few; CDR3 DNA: TGTGCCAGCAAGAGGAGAGATACGCAGTATTTT; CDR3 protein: CASKRRDTQYF
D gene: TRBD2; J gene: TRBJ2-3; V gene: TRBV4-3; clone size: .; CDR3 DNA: TGCGCCAGCAGCCAAGGCCTCCAGACTAGCGGGAGGGTAGATACGCAGTATTTT; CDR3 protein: CASSQGLQTSGRVDTQYF
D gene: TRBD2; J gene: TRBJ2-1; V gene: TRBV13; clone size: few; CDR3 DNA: TGTGCCAGCAGCTTTACTAGCGGGGGGGCCGATAATGAGCAGTTCTTC; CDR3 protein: CASSFTSGGADNEQFF
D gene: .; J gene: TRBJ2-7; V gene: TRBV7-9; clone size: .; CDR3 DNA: TGTGCCAGCAGCTTAAGTCAGCACTACGAGCAGTACTTC; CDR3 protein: CASSLSQHYEQYF
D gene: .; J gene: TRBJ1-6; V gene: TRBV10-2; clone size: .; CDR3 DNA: TGCGCCAGCAGTGAGAACAGTTGGAATTCACCCCTCCACTTT; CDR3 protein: CASSENSWNSPLHF
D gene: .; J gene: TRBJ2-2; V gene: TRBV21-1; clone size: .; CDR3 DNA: TGTGCCAGCAGCACGGGTGGGATGAACACCGGGGAGCTGTTTTTT; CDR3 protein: CASSTGGMNTGELFF
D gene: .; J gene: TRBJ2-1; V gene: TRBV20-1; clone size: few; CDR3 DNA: TGCAGTGCTAGAGACAGGGGCCCCTCGTCCTACAATGAGCAGTTCTTC; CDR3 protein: CSARDRGPSSYNEQFF
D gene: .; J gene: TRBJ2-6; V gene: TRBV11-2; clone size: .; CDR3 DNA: TGTGCCAGCAGCTTAGGACCGAACTCTGGGGCCAACGTCCTGACTTTC; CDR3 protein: CASSLGPNSGANVLTF
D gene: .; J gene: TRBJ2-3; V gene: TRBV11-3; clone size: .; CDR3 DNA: TGTGCCAGCAGCTTGAGAGCGGGTATCGCAGATACGCAGTATTTT; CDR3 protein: CASSLRAGIADTQYF
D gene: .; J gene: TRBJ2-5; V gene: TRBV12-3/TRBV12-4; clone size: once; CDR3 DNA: TGTGCCAGCAGTTTTGCGGATAGGGAGACCCAGTACTTC; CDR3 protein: CASSFADRETQYF
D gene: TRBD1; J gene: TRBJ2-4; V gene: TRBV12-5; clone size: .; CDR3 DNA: TGTGCTAGTGGTTTGGCTTCCCGGGACAGGTCTCTTTTAACCAAAAACATTCAGTACTTC; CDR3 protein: CASGLASRDRSLLTKNIQYF
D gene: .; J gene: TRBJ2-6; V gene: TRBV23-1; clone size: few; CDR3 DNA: TGCGCCAGCAGTCAATCCCCCAGCCTCGCCGGGGCCAACGTCCTGACTTTC; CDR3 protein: CASSQSPSLAGANVLTF
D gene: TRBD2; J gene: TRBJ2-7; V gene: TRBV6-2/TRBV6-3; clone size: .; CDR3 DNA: TGTGCCAGCAGTTACGGGCGTCGGGGGGTCTCCGAGCAGTACTTC; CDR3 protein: CASSYGRRGVSEQYF
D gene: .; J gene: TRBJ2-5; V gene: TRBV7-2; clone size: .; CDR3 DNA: TGTGCCAGCAGCTACTCCGGGACAAAAGAGACCCAGTACTTC; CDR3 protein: CASSYSGTKETQYF
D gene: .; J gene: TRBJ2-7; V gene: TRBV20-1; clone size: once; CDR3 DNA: TGCAGTGCAAATGGACAGACCTACGAGCAGTACTTC; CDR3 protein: CSANGQTYEQYF
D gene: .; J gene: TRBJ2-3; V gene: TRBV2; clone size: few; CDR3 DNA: TGTGCCAGCAGTGCTCCGGGGCAGCAGAGCACAGATACGCAGTATTTT; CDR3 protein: CASSAPGQQSTDTQYF
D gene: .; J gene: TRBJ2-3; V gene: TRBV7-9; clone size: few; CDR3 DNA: TGTGCCAGCAGCTCCCGGGACGGCACAGATACGCAGTATTTT; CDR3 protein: CASSSRDGTDTQYF
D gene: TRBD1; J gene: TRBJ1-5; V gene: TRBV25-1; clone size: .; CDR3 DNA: TGTGCCAGCAGTGAATCGCAACAGGGGGGAGGTCAGCCCCAGCATTTT; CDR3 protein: CASSESQQGGGQPQHF
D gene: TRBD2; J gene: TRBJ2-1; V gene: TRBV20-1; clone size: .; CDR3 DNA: TGCAGTGCTAGCCTCCTTGCTAGCGGGGGCAATGAGCAGTTCTTC; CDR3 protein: CSASLLASGGNEQFF
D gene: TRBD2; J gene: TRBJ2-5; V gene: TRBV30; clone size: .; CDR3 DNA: TGTGCCTGGAGTCGACTAGCGGGGGTTGGGGAGACCCAGTACTTC; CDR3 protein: CAWSRLAGVGETQYF
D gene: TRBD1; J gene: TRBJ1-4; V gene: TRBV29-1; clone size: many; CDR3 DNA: TGCAGCGCCATGGTCGACAGGGCTAATGAAAAACTGTTTTTT; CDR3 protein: CSAMVDRANEKLFF
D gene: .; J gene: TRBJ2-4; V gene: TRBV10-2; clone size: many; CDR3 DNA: TGCGCCAGCAGTGAGGGACAGCTTAAAAACATTCAGTACTTC; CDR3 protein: CASSEGQLKNIQYF
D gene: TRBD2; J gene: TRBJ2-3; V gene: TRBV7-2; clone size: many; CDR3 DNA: TGTGCCAGCAGCTTCCTACCCTCTAGCGGGAGGTCAGATACGCAGTATTTT; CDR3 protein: CASSFLPSSGRSDTQYF
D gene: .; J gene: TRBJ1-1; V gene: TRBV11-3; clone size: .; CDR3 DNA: TGTGCCAGCAGCTCCGGGAGGGGACCCAACCCCGAAGCTTTCTTT; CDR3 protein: CASSSGRGPNPEAFF
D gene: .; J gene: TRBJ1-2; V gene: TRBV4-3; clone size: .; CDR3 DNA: TGCGCCAGCAGCCAAGACCTCATGGGATGGAGTGGCTACACCTTC; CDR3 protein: CASSQDLMGWSGYTF
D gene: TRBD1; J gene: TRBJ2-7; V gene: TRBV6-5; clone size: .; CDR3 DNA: TGTGCCAGCAGTTACACCGGGACAGGGTACTACGAGCAGTACTTC; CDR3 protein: CASSYTGTGYYEQYF
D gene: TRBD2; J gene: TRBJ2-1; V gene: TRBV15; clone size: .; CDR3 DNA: TGTGTCACCAGCAGAGATCGGGGGGGACTAGCGGATTACAGTGAGCAGTTCTTC; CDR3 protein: CVTSRDRGGLADYSEQFF
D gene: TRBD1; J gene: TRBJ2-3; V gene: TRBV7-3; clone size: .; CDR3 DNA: TGTGCCAGCAGCCCCCGAGGGGGCGCCCCTACTAGCACAGATACGCAGTATTTT; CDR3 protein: CASSPRGGAPTSTDTQYF
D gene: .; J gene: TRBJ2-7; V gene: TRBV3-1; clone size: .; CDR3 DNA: TGTGCCAGCAGCCGATGGCGGGGCGAGCAGTACTTC; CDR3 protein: CASSRWRGEQYF
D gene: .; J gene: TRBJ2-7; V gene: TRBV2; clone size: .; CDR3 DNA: TGTGCCAGCAAATTGACTTCCTACGAGCAGTACTTC; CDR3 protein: CASKLTSYEQYF
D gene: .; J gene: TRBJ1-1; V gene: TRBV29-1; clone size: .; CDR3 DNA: TGCAGCGTTGACCGGGGGGGACTTGAAGCTTTCTTT; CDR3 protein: CSVDRGGLEAFF
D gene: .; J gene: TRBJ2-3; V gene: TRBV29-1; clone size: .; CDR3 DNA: TGCAGCGTTGAAAACAGGCGGGTGTCGGTAGGGGTAAGCACAGATACGCAGTATTTT; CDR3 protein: CSVENRRVSVGVSTDTQYF
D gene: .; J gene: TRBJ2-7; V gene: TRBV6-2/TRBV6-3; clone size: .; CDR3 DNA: TGTGCCAGCAGTTACGATGGCCCGACCTACGAGCAGTACTTC; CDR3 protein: CASSYDGPTYEQYF
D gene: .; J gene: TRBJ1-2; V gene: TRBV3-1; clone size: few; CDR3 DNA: TGTGCCAGCAGCCAAGTTAAGGGGGGTGGCTACACCTTC; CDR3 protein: CASSQVKGGGYTF
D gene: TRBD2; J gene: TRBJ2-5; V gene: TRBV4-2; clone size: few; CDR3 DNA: TGTGCCAGCAGCCAAGATGGGATAGCGGGGGAGCAAGAGACCCAGTACTTC; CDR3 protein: CASSQDGIAGEQETQYF
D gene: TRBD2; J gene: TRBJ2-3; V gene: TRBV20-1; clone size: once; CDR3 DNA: TGCAGTGCTAGGGGACTAGCGGGAGGGAGCACAGATACGCAGTATTTT; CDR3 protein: CSARGLAGGSTDTQYF
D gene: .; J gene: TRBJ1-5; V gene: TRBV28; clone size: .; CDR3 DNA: TGTGCCAGCAGTTTAAGTTTGGGGAATCAGCCCCAGCATTTT; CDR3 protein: CASSLSLGNQPQHF
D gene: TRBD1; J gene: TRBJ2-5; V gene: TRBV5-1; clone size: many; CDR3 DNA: TGCGCCAGCAGCTTGGCGGGACAGGAAGAGACCCAGTACTTC; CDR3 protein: CASSLAGQEETQYF
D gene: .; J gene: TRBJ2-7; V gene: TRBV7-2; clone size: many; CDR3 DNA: TGTGCCAGCAGCGGGGGGGCAGGCGGAGCGAGAGTTTACGAGCAGTACTTC; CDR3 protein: CASSGGAGGARVYEQYF
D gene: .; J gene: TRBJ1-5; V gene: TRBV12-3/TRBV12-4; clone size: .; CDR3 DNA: TGTGCCAGCAGTTTCGCAGGGTGGGTCTCTCAGCCCCAGCATTTT; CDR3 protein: CASSFAGWVSQPQHF
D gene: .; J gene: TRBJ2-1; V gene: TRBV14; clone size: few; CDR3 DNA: TGTGCCAGCAGCTCAAGGGGCCGCGAGACAAGGCCCCCAAATGAGCAGTTCTTC; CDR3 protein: CASSSRGRETRPPNEQFF
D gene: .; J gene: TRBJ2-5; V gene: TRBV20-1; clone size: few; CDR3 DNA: TGCAGTGCTAGAGGGCTTGACGAGACCCAGTACTTC; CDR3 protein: CSARGLDETQYF
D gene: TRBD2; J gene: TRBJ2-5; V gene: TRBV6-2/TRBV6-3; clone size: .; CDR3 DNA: TGTGCCAGCACCTGGGGGGGAGAGACCCAGTACTTC; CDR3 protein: CASTWGGETQYF
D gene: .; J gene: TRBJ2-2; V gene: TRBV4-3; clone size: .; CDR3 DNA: TGCGCCAGCAGCCAGCTCCTAGCCGGGGCCCGGGAGCTGTTTTTT; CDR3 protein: CASSQLLAGARELFF
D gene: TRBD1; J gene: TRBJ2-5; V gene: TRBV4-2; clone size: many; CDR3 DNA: TGTGCCAGCAGCCAATCCACAGGGGTAGGAGAGACCCAGTACTTC; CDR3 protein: CASSQSTGVGETQYF
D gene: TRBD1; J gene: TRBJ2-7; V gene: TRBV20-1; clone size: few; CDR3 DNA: TGCAGTGCTAGAGTCGTCCGGGACAGAGGTCCCAATGAGCAGTACTTC; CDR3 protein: CSARVVRDRGPNEQYF
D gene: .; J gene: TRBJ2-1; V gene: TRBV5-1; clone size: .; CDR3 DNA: TGCGCCAGCAGCATTCAGGGAAATTCCTACAATGAGCAGTTCTTC; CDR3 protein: CASSIQGNSYNEQFF
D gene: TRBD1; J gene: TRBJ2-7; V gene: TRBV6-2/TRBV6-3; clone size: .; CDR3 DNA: TGTGCCAGCAGTTACGGGACAGGGTTACACGAGCAGTACTTC; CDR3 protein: CASSYGTGLHEQYF
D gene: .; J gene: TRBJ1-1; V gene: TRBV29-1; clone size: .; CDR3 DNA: TGCAGCGTTGTTCGGGACCAGACGGGCACTGAAGCTTTCTTT; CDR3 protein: CSVVRDQTGTEAFF